This T cell receptor beta chain was recorded in a study of cytomegalovirus exposure and HLA in healthy donors. About the research overall: In an earlier analysis, 90 million to 120 million unique TCR beta sequences were found from about 190 million T cells.

It was with 60 Vbeta and 13 Jbeta primers that the PCR ran. Only in-frame clones appear in the TCRdb table, and some are missing; sequencing was by immunoSEQ multiplex PCR. The sample table sets out approximately 110,000 clones. CDR3 length: 16 residues. Trimming left V 6 bases short and J 3 bases short, with 18 bases between. Looked up from germline, CDR1 is SQVTM and CDR2 is ANQGSEA. The genes are TRBV29-1 and TRBJ2-6, with D uncertain. Sequencing input: PBMCs. The sequence was collected from a man in his forties or fifties in good health and CMV-seropositive. The CDR3 DNA is TGCAGCGTCCCCACTGAGGCTGTCCTTGGGGCCAACGTCCTGACTTTC. Residues: CSVPTEAVLGANVLTF.